The following is a T cell receptor (beta chain) sequence with its context. This record comes from a study of cytomegalovirus exposure and HLA in healthy donors. The overall study: It was reported in a later analysis that the same platform had been used for the 120 or so validation repertoires as for the approximately 700 first-cohort repertoires.

The data were produced by immunoSEQ multiplex PCR, yet TCRdb's version contains in-frame clones alone and is incomplete. Of some 98,000 clones in the sample, roughly 87% were seen once. There are 15 residues in the CDR3. Trimming cost V 4 bases and J 0 bases; bases outside gene matches: 3. Germline V lookup: CDR1 MDHEN, CDR2 SYDVKM. The V call is TRBV28, the J call TRBJ2-3; 8 nucleotides align to TRBD2. The source of this sequence is a woman younger than 45 in good health and CMV-seronegative. The source material was PBMCs. The CDR3 reads CASSSASGSTDTQYF. In DNA, the CDR3 is TGTGCCAGCAGTTCCGCTAGCGGGAGCACAGATACGCAGTATTTT.